The 19 T cell receptor beta chains reported below all come from one sample, sequenced in a study of CD4 T cells in relation to SARS-CoV-2 and coronaviruses. No antigens are known for them. TCRdb's copy holds only in-frame clones and misses some; the assay was immunoSEQ multiplex PCR. The data hold around 28,000 clones, with about 70% observed a single time. The sequencing sample was made of memory CD4+ T cells from PBMCs, cultured in vitro. All receptors come from an adult with COVID-19.

The CDR3 region is CASSQDGKSYNEQFF. DNA of the CDR3: TGTGCCAGCAGCCAAGACGGGAAATCCTACAATGAGCAGTTCTTC. This sequence joins TRBV3-1 (or the pseudogene TRBV3-2) and TRBJ2-1, with D tentatively TRBD2 (5 bases). This CDR3 has 15 residues. The germline CDR1 and CDR2 sequences are LGHDT and YNNKEL (reference sequence). Trimming removed 0 bases from V and 1 base from J, with 7 bases in between.

V and J are TRBV5-6 and TRBJ1-1; D is perhaps TRBD1 (6 bases). Germline V CDR1 and CDR2: SGHDT, YYEEEE. Trimming stripped 3 bases from V and 0 bases from J, with 18 bases between. The CDR3 has 17 amino acids. CDR3 in amino acids: CASSWTSQGRVNTEAFF. CDR3 coding DNA: TGTGCCAGCAGCTGGACCTCACAGGGCCGGGTGAACACTGAAGCTTTCTTT.

The chain is built from TRBV5-1 and TRBJ1-4, with D maybe TRBD1 (6 bases). This CDR3 has 16 residues. Between the trimmed V and J ends, which lost 3 bases and 6 bases, there was a span of 18 bases. Germline V lookup: CDR1 SGHRS, CDR2 YFSETQ. CDR3 sequence: CASSSLAGGEDEKLFF. In DNA form, the CDR3 reads TGCGCCAGCAGCTCCCTAGCGGGGGGCGAGGATGAAAAACTGTTTTTT.

This clone was counted a few times. CDR3 nucleotide sequence: TGCAGCGTTGGCATAGGCAGGGCATCTGGGGCCAACGTCCTGACTTTC. Translated, it gives CSVGIGRASGANVLTF. This chain uses TRBV29-1 with TRBJ2-6; TRBD1 is a possible D gene (5 bases). CDR1 and CDR2 from the germline V gene are SQVTM and ANQGSEA. The CDR3 loop spans 16 amino acids. V lost 4 bases and J lost 1, with 14 bases in between.

In DNA, the CDR3 is TGCGCCAGCAGCCAGGGATCGGCTCTCTCTATTACTGGCTACACCTTC. It codes for CASSQGSALSITGYTF. V usage is TRBV5-1 and J usage is TRBJ1-2; tentative D call: TRBD1 (5 bases). Trimming removed 4 bases from V and 7 bases from J, with 23 bases in between. The CDR3 contains 16 residues. Germline V gives CDR1 SGHRS, CDR2 YFSETQ.

V and J are TRBV9 and TRBJ2-5, with no clear D. The CDR3 length is 15 residues. Germline lookup yields CDR1 SGDLS and CDR2 YYNGEE. The V end lost 0 bases, the J end lost 5 bases, and 14 bases lay between the germline ends. CDR3 region: CASSVENVASETQYF. The CDR3 DNA reads TGTGCCAGCAGCGTAGAGAACGTAGCATCGGAGACCCAGTACTTC.

CDR3 sequence (DNA): TGCGCCAGCAGCCCCTCAACAGGGGTAGGAGAGACCCAGTACTTC. Translation gives CASSPSTGVGETQYF. The rearrangement joins TRBV5-1 to TRBJ2-5; 7 nucleotides match TRBD1. CDR1 and CDR2 (germline): SGHRS, YFSETQ. V lost 4 bases to trimming and J lost 4 bases; unmatched junction nucleotides: 10. The CDR3 consists of 15 residues. Full variable domain (missing parts from reference TRBV5-1 and TRBJ2-5): KAGVTQTPRYLIKTRGQQVTLSCSPISGHRSVSWYQQTPGQGLQFLFEYFSETQRNKGNFPGRFSGRQFSNSRSEMNVSTLELGDSALYLCASSPSTGVGETQYFGPGTRLLVL.

This rearrangement joins TRBV5-4 to TRBJ2-7; the match to TRBD2 covers 10 bases. V lost 2 bases and J lost 4; bases outside the gene matches: 3. The CDR3 extends over 14 amino acids. Germline values: CDR1 SGHNT, CDR2 YYREEE (reference sequence). As DNA, the CDR3 is TGTGCCAGCAGCTTAGCGGGAGGGCCTTACGAGCAGTACTTC. Its translation is CASSLAGGPYEQYF.

This rearrangement joins TRBV18 to TRBJ2-7; D uncertain. The CDR3 is 11 residues long. Germline CDR1 is KGHSH and CDR2 is LQKENI. V shed 2 bases and J shed 4 bases, with 3 bases lying between them. For the CDR3, the DNA is TGTGCCAGCTCACCAGGATACGAGCAGTACTTC. Its protein product is CASSPGYEQYF.

The gene calls are TRBV28 and TRBJ2-1, with D perhaps TRBD1 (6 bases). Trimming removed 8 bases from V and 7 bases from J, with 21 bases in between. This CDR3 has 15 amino acids. Germline V CDR1 and CDR2: MDHEN, SYDVKM. CDR3 DNA: TGTGCCAGCTGGGCCCGGGACACGGGTACTAATGAGCAGTTCTTC. This codes for CASWARDTGTNEQFF.

The chain combines TRBV28 with TRBJ2-6, with D perhaps TRBD1 (5 bases). The CDR3 is 17 amino acids. The V end was cut by 5 bases, the J end by 2 bases, with 16 bases between. From germline, CDR1 is MDHEN and CDR2 SYDVKM. The CDR3 sequence: CASSETALVTGANVLTF. As DNA, the CDR3 is TGTGCCAGCAGTGAGACAGCCCTCGTCACTGGGGCCAACGTCCTGACTTTC. Full variable domain (remainder filled in from reference TRBV28 and TRBJ2-6): DVKVTQSSRYLVKRTGEKVFLECVQDMDHENMFWYRQDPGLGLRLIYFSYDVKMKEKGDIPEGYSVSREKKERFSLILESASTNQTSMYLCASSETALVTGANVLTFGAGSRLTVL.

V gene TRBV6-2 or TRBV6-3 combines with J gene TRBJ1-2; tentatively, D is TRBD1 (6 bases). The V end lost 5 bases, the J end lost 2 bases, and 9 bases lay between the germline ends. The CDR3 spans 13 residues. Germline V gene data show CDR1 as MNHEY and CDR2 as SVGEGT. In nucleotides, the CDR3 is TGTGCCAGCAGTGGGACACTCAACTATGGCTACACCTTC. Encoded protein: CASSGTLNYGYTF.

The chain links TRBV19 to TRBJ2-3, with D tentatively TRBD2 (6 bases). The V gene lost 4 bases and the J gene lost 2 bases, with 10 bases spanning the gap. This CDR3 has 14 amino acids. Germline loops: CDR1 LNHDA, CDR2 SQIVND (reference sequence). This CDR3 reads CASSTAGPTDTQYF. DNA for the CDR3: TGTGCCAGTAGTACTGCGGGGCCCACAGATACGCAGTATTTT.

This clone was seen a few times. The chain carries TRBV18 and TRBJ1-6; possibly TRBD1 for D (5 bases). The CDR3 is 14 residues long. Trimming removed 3 bases at V and 5 bases at J, with 8 bases between. Germline V gene data show CDR1 as KGHSH and CDR2 as LQKENI. DNA for the CDR3: TGTGCCAGCTCACCCGTGGGGGATAATTCACCCCTCCACTTT. Translation gives CASSPVGDNSPLHF.

The chain couples TRBV6-6 to TRBJ1-2; the D is unclear. The CDR3 extends over 14 amino acids. V lost 10 bases and J 0 bases, leaving 15 bases between the germline ends. Germline loops: CDR1 MNHNY, CDR2 SVGAGI (reference sequence). The CDR3 coding sequence is TGTGCCACTCACTTAGGAGGATCTAACTATGGCTACACCTTC. It is translated as CATHLGGSNYGYTF.

This clone was found a few times. The V and J genes are TRBV7-9 and TRBJ1-4; no clear D. Trimming stripped 4 bases from V and 5 bases from J, with 5 bases between. CDR3 length equals 12 residues. CDR1 SEHNR and CDR2 FQNEAQ come from the germline V gene (reference sequence). The DNA for the CDR3 is TGTGCCAGCAGCTCGGGGAATGAAAAACTGTTTTTT. Encoded protein: CASSSGNEKLFF.

The chain is built from TRBV15 and TRBJ1-5, with D possibly matching TRBD1 (6 bases). V dropped 0 bases and J dropped 6 bases, with 12 bases sitting between them. The germline CDR1 and CDR2 sequences are LNHNV and YYDKDF (reference sequence). CDR3 length: 15 amino acids. The CDR3 coding sequence is TGTGCCACCAGCAGAGATCAACAGGGACGTCAGCCCCAGCATTTT. It is translated as CATSRDQQGRQPQHF. Combining the CDR3 with reference TRBV15 and TRBJ1-5 gives the whole variable domain DAMVIQNPRYQVTQFGKPVTLSCSQTLNHNVMYWYQQKSSQAPKLLFHYYDKDFNNEADTPDNFQSRRPNTSFCFLDIRSPGLGDTAMYLCATSRDQQGRQPQHFGDGTRLSIL.

V is TRBV28 and J is TRBJ1-5; TRBD1 might be the D (6 bases). CDR3 length equals 17 residues. The germline V gene has CDR1 MDHEN and CDR2 SYDVKM. V shed 5 bases and J shed 0 bases, with 17 bases lying between them. CDR3 bases: TGTGCCAGCAGTCCAGGGGACACCAACGGTAGCAATCAGCCCCAGCATTTT. Its translation: CASSPGDTNGSNQPQHF. The full variable domain, its missing parts supplied by reference TRBV28 and TRBJ1-5, is DVKVTQSSRYLVKRTGEKVFLECVQDMDHENMFWYRQDPGLGLRLIYFSYDVKMKEKGDIPEGYSVSREKKERFSLILESASTNQTSMYLCASSPGDTNGSNQPQHFGDGTRLSIL.

V is TRBV7-9 and J is TRBJ1-4; D not resolved. Between the trimmed V and J ends, which lost 1 base and 0 bases, there was a span of 6 bases. CDR1 is SEHNR, CDR2 FQNEAQ, per germline (reference sequence). The CDR3 covers 15 residues. CDR3 sequence reads: CASSLGPATNEKLFF. In nucleotides, the CDR3 is TGTGCCAGCAGCTTAGGCCCAGCAACTAATGAAAAACTGTTTTTT.